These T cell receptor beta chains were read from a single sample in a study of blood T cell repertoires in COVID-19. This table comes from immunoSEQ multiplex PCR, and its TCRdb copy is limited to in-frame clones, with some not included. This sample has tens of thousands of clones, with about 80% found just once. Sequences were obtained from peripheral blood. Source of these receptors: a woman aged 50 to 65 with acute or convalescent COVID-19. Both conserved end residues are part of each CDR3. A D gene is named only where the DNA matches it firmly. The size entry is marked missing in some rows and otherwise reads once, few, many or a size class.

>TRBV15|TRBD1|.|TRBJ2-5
TGTGCCACCAGCAGATCGGACAGGGGTTACCAAGAGACCCAGTACTTC
CATSRSDRGYQETQYF
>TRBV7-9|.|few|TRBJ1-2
TGTGCCAGCAGCAGAGGGGGAGGGGAGAACTATGGCTACACCTTC
CASSRGGGENYGYTF
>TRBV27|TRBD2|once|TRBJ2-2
TGTGCCAGCAGTTTGTACCTAGCGGGGGGCCGATACTCGGCGGAGCTGTTTTTT
CASSLYLAGGRYSAELFF
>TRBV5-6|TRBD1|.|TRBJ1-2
TGTGCCAGCAGCCCCCAGGGGGTATCGGGGGGCTACACCTTC
CASSPQGVSGGYTF
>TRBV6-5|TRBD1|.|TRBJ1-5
TGTGCCAGCAGTCCCAGGGACAGGCTGGATCAGCCCCAGCATTTT
CASSPRDRLDQPQHF
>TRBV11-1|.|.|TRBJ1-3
TGTGCCAGCAGCTTAGGCAGGGATGCCGGAAACACCATATATTTT
CASSLGRDAGNTIYF
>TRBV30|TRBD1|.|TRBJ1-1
TGTGCCTGGAGTCTGACAGGGAGAGGAACTGAAGCTTTCTTT
CAWSLTGRGTEAFF
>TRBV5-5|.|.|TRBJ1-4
TGTGCCAGCAGCCTGAGCGGGATTCCAACTAATGAAAAACTGTTTTTT
CASSLSGIPTNEKLFF
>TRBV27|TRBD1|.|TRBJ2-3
TGTGCCAGCAGTTGGGACAGGGGTTCGTCTACGCAGTATTTT
CASSWDRGSSTQYF
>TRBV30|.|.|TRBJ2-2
TGTGCCTGGAGATACAGTGGGAACACCGGGGAGCTGTTTTTT
CAWRYSGNTGELFF
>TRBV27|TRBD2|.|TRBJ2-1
TGTGCCAGCAGGGGACTAGCGGGGGCATACAATGAGCAGTTCTTC
CASRGLAGAYNEQFF
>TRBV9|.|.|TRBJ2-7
TGTGCCAGCAGCCCAGGTCTTTCCCCCTACGAGCAGTACTTC
CASSPGLSPYEQYF
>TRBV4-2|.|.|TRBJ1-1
TGTGCCAGCAGCCAAGGAGCCAGGGGCACTGAAGCTTTCTTT
CASSQGARGTEAFF
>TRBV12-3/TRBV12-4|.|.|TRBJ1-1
TGTGCCAGCAGTTTGGGAGGGAGTCTTGAAGCTTTCTTT
CASSLGGSLEAFF
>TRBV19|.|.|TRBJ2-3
TGTGCCAGTAGTGCCCGGGGGGCGGCAGATACGCAGTATTTT
CASSARGAADTQYF
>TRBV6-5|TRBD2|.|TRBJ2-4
TGTGCCAGCCGGGGGGACCTAAACATTCAGTACTTC
CASRGDLNIQYF
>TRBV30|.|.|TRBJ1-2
TGTGCCTGGAGTGTAGGGGCTGGCTACACCTTC
CAWSVGAGYTF
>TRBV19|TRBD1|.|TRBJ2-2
TGTGCCAGTAGTATCTACCGACAGGGGATTGTACCCGGGGAGCTGTTTTTT
CASSIYRQGIVPGELFF
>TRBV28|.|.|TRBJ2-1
TGTGCCAGCAGTTTAGGTGGCACCTCCTACAATGAGCAGTTCTTC
CASSLGGTSYNEQFF
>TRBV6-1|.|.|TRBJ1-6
TGTGCCAGCAGTGAGTACAGCCAAGCAATTTCACCCCTCCACTTT
CASSEYSQAISPLHF
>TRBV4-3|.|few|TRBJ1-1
TGCGCCAGCAGCCAAGATCGGGTGGGTGAAGCTTTCTTT
CASSQDRVGEAFF
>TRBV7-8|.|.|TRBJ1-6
TGTGCCAGCAGCTTAAGGGAGGGGGATTCACCCCTCCACTTT
CASSLREGDSPLHF
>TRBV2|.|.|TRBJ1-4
TGTGCCAGCACCACCGACGGCAGGGGTAGTGAAAAACTGTTTTTT
CASTTDGRGSEKLFF
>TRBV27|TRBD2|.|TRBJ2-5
TGTGCCAGCAGTTTGAACGGGGGGGAGTGGGAGACCCAGTACTTC
CASSLNGGEWETQYF
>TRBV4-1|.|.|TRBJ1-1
TGCGCCAGCAGCCTCCAGGCGGGGCGAGTTGAAGCTTTCTTT
CASSLQAGRVEAFF
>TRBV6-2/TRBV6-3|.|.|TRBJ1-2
TGTGCCAGCAGCGAGAACTATGGCTACACCTTC
CASSENYGYTF
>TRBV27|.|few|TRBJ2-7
TGTGCCAGCGGGGCCACCGTTGCCTACGAGCAGTACTTC
CASGATVAYEQYF
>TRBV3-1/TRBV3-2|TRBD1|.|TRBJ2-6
TGTGCCAGCAGCCTCAGGGGGCTTGGGGCCAACGTCCTGACTTTC
CASSLRGLGANVLTF
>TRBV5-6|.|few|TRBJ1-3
TGTGCCAGCAGCTTAAGAGGGGGAAACACCATATATTTT
CASSLRGGNTIYF
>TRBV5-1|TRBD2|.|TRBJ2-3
TGCGCCAGCAGCTTGGGGGGACTAGCGGTAGATACGCAGTATTTT
CASSLGGLAVDTQYF
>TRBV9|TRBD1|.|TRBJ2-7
TGTGCCAGCAGCGTAGGACAGGGAAAGGAATTGGAGCAGTACTTC
CASSVGQGKELEQYF
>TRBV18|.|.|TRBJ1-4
TGTGCCAGCTCACCCAATGGAGCGACAACTAATGAAAAACTGTTTTTT
CASSPNGATTNEKLFF
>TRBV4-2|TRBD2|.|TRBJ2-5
TGTGCCAGCAGCCAAGGGACTAGCGGGCAAGAGACCCAGTACTTC
CASSQGTSGQETQYF
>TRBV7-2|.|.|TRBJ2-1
TGTGCCAGCAGCCTGCAACAGGGCGGGGGCAATGAGCAGTTCTTC
CASSLQQGGGNEQFF
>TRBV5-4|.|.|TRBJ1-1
TGTGCCAGCAGCTTGCTTGTACAGGGTCCGACGACGGGCACTGAAGCTTTCTTT
CASSLLVQGPTTGTEAFF